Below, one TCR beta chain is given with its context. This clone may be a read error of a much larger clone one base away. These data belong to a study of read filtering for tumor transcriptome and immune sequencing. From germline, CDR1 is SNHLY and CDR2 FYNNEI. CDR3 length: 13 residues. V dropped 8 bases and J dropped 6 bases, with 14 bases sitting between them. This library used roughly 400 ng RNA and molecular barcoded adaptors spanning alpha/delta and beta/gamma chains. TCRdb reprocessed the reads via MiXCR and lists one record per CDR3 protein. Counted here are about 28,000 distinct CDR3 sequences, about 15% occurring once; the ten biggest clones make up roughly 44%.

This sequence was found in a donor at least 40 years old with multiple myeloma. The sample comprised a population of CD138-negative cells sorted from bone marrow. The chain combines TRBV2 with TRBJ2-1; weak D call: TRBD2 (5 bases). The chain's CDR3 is CASADYLVNEQFF. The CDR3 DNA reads TGTGCCAGCGCCGACTACCTTGTCAATGAGCAGTTCTTC. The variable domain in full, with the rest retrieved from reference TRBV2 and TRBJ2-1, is EPEVTQTPSHQVTQMGQEVILRCVPISNHLYFYWYRQILGQKVEFLVSFYNNEISEKSEIFDDQFSVERPDGSNFTLKIRSTKLEDSAMYFCASADYLVNEQFFGPGTRLTVL.